The T cell receptor beta chain under discussion was sequenced for a study of OX40 agonist ivuxolimab in advanced cancers. In the study overall: In three patients, partial responses were observed, one with hepatocellular carcinoma and two with cutaneous melanoma. General study points: On average, a greater number of expanded clones characterised CD8+ T cells relative to CD4+.

V gave up 10 bases and J gave up 2 bases; unmatched junction bases: 10. CDR3 length equals 14 residues. The germline V gene has CDR1 LNHDA and CDR2 SQIVND (reference sequence). Comment on this clone: Its antigen is unknown.

Produced via immunoSEQ multiplex PCR; TCRdb's table is partial and in-frame only. The table includes over 70,000 clones, 70% to 90% detected once. This TCR derives from an adult with an advanced solid tumor such as melanoma, head and neck, liver or kidney cancer. Sequencing used CD4+ or CD8+ T cells sorted from blood, obtained in a trial of the OX40 agonist ivuxolimab. The gene calls are TRBV19 and TRBJ2-7, with 8 bases matching TRBD2. As DNA, the CDR3 is TGTGCCACTTCCGCGGGGGGCCTAACCTACGAGCAGTACTTC. This codes for CATSAGGLTYEQYF.